This T cell receptor beta chain was obtained from a study of long-term antiretroviral therapy in people with HIV. Study information: Samples collected earliest predate the 2015 immediate-ART recommendation by about a decade.

Germline values: CDR1 SGHRS, CDR2 YFSETQ. This CDR3 is 14 amino acids long. Losses at the gene ends were 0 bases for V and 6 bases for J; bases not matched to a gene: 5. Sequencing used immunoSEQ v3.0 at survey level. Using immunoSEQ multiplex PCR, the repertoire was profiled, and TCRdb retains in-frame clones only, with some absent. The sample carries under 30,000 clones, over 70% recorded once. The specimen comprised unsorted PBMCs, sampled 3 years after starting antiretroviral therapy. This chain joins TRBV5-1 and TRBJ2-7; 8 bases agree with TRBD1. This TCR derives from a man aged 18 to 30 with HIV. CDR3 nucleotides: TGCGCCAGCAGCTTGGACACAGGGGGAGGCGAGCAGTACTTC. This encodes CASSLDTGGGEQYF.